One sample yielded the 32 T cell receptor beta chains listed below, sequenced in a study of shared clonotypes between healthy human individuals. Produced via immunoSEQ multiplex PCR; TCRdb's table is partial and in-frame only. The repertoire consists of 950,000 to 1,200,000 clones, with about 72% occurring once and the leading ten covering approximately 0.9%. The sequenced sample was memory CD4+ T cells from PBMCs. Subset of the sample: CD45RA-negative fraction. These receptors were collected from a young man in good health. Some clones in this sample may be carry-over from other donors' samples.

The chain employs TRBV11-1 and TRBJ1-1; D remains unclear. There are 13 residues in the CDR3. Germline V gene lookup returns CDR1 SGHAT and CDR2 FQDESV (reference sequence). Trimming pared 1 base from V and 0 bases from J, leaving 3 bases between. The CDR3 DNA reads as TGTGCCAGCAGCTTAGGCCTGAACACTGAAGCTTTCTTT. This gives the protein CASSLGLNTEAFF.

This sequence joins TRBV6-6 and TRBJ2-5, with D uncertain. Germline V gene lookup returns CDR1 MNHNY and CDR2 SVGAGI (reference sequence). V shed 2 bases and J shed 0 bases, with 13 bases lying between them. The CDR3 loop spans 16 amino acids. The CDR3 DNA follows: TGTGCCAGCAGTTACGGTGGAGAAGAGTACCAAGAGACCCAGTACTTC. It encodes CASSYGGEEYQETQYF.

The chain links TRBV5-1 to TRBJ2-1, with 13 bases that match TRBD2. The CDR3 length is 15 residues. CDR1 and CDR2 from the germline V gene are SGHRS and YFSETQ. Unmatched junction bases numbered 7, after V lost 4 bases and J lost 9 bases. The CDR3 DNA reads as TGCGCCAGCAGCCCTGGACTAGCGGGAGCCGCTGAGCAGTTCTTC. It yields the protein CASSPGLAGAAEQFF.

CDR3 coding DNA: TGTGCCAGCAGTTCCCGCTTTTGGGGGAGTTCGGGGGATACGCAGTATTTT. Translating gives CASSSRFWGSSGDTQYF. V gene TRBV28 combines with J gene TRBJ2-3; D possibly uses TRBD1 or TRBD2 (5 bases each). This CDR3 spans 17 amino acids. Germline V gene sequence: CDR1 MDHEN, CDR2 SYDVKM. V was pared by 4 bases and J by 6 bases, with 23 bases between. Based on the CDR3 plus reference TRBV28 and TRBJ2-3, the full variable domain is DVKVTQSSRYLVKRTGEKVFLECVQDMDHENMFWYRQDPGLGLRLIYFSYDVKMKEKGDIPEGYSVSREKKERFSLILESASTNQTSMYLCASSSRFWGSSGDTQYFGPGTRLTVL.

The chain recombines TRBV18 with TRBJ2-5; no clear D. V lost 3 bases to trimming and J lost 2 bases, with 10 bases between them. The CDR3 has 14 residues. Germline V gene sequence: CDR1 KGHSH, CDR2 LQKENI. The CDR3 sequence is CASSPPQVQETQYF. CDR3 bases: TGTGCCAGCTCACCTCCGCAGGTACAAGAGACCCAGTACTTC.

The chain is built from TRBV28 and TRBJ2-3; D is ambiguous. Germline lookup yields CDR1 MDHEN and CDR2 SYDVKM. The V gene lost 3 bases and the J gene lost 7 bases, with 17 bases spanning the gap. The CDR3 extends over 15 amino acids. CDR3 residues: CASSFLRDTGHTQYF. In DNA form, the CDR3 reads TGTGCCAGCAGTTTTCTCCGTGACACCGGTCATACGCAGTATTTT.

The CDR3, as DNA: TGTGCCAGCAGCAATCCCCCCCCCAACGCGACAGGGGGCACCTACGAGCAGTACTTC. The encoded protein is CASSNPPPNATGGTYEQYF. V usage is TRBV21-1 and J usage is TRBJ2-7; the table's D call TRBD1 went unverified against the DNA. TRBV21-1 is a pseudogene segment. The CDR3 is 19 amino acids.

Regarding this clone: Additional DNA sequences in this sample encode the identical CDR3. Here the CDR3 DNA reads TGCGCCAGCAGCTTGGGGGACGGAACCTACGAGCAGTACTTC. It codes for CASSLGDGTYEQYF. The rearrangement links TRBV5-1 to TRBJ2-7, with D perhaps given as TRBD1 or TRBD2 (5 bases each). With 0 bases removed from V and 2 bases from J, the gap between germline ends came to 9 bases. Germline V lookup: CDR1 SGHRS, CDR2 YFSETQ. There are 14 residues in the CDR3.

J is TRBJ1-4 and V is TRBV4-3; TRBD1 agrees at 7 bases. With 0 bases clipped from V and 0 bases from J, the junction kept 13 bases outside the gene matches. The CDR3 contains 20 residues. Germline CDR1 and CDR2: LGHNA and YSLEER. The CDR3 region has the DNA TGCGCCAGCAGCCAAGAATGGGGACAGAAAAAACGTGCAACTAATGAAAAACTGTTTTTT. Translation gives CASSQEWGQKKRATNEKLFF.

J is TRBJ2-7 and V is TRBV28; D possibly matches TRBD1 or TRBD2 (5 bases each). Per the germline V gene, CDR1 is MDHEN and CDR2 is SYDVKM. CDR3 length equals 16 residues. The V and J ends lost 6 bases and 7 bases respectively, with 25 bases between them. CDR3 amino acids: CASSYSGAALADEQYF. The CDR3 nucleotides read TGTGCCAGCAGCTATTCCGGGGCTGCGCTGGCTGATGAGCAGTACTTC.

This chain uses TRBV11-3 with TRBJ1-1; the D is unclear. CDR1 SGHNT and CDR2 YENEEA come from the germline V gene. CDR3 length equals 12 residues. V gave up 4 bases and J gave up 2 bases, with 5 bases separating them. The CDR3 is CASSYGNTEAFF. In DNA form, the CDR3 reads TGTGCCAGCAGCTATGGTAACACTGAAGCTTTCTTT.

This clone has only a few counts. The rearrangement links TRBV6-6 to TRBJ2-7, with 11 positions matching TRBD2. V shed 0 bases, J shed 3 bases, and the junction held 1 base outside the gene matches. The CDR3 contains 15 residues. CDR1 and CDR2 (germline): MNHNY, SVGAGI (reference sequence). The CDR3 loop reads CASSYSGTSGYEQYF. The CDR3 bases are TGTGCCAGCAGTTACTCCGGGACTAGCGGCTACGAGCAGTACTTC.

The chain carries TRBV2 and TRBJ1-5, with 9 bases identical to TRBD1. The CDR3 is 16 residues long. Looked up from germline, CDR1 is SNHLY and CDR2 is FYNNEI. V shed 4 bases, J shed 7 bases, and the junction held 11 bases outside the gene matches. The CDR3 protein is CASSVTLGDRVQPQHF. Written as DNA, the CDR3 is TGTGCCAGCAGTGTCACCCTAGGGGACAGGGTGCAGCCCCAGCATTTT.

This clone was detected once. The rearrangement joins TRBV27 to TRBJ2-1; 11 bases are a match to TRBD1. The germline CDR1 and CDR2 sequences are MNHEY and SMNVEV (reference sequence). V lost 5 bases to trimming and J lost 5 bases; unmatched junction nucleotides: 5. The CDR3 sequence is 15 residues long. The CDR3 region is CASSRTGGLNNEQFF. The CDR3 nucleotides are TGTGCCAGCAGTCGGACAGGGGGCCTCAACAATGAGCAGTTCTTC.

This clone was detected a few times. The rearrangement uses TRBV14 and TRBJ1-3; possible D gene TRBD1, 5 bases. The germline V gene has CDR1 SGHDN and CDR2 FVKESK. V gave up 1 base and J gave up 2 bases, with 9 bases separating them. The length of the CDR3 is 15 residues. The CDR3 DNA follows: TGTGCCAGCAGCCAAGTGCAGGGCGCTGGAAACACCATATATTTT. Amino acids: CASSQVQGAGNTIYF.

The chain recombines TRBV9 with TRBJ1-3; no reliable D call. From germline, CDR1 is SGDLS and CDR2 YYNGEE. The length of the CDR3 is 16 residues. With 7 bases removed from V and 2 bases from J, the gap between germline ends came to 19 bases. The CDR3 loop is CASSPRPPVPGNTIYF. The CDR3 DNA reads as TGTGCCAGCTCCCCCAGGCCCCCGGTCCCTGGAAACACCATATATTTT.

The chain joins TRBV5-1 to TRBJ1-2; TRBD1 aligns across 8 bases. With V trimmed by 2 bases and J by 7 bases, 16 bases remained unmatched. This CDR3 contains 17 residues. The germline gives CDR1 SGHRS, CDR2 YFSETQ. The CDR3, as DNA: TGCGCCAGCAGCTTACAACTGACCGACCAGGGGGCGGGTGGCTACACCTTC. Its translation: CASSLQLTDQGAGGYTF.

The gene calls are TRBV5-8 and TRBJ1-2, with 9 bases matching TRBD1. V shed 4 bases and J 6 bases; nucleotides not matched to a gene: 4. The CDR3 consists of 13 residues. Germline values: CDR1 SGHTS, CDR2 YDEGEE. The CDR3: CASSRDRVDGYTF. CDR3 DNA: TGTGCCAGCAGCCGGGACAGGGTTGATGGCTACACCTTC.

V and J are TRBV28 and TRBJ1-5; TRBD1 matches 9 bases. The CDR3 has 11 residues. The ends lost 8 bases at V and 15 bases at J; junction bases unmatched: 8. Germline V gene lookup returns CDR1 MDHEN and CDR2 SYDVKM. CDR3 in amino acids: CASYEGTGWHF. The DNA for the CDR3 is TGTGCCAGCTACGAGGGGACAGGGTGGCATTTT. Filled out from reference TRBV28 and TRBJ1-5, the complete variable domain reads DVKVTQSSRYLVKRTGEKVFLECVQDMDHENMFWYRQDPGLGLRLIYFSYDVKMKEKGDIPEGYSVSREKKERFSLILESASTNQTSMYLCASYEGTGWHFGDGTRLSIL.

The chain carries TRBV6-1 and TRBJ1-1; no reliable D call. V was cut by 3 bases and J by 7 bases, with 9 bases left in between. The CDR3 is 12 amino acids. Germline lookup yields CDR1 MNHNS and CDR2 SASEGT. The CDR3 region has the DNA TGTGCCAGCAGTGAGAGGGTTGGTGAAGCTTTCTTT. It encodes CASSERVGEAFF.

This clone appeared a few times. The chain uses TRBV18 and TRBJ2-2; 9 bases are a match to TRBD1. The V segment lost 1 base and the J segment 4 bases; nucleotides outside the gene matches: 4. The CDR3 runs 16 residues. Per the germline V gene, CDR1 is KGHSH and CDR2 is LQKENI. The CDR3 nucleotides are TGTGCCAGCTCACCACGCGGGACAGGGATCACCGGGGAGCTGTTTTTT. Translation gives CASSPRGTGITGELFF.

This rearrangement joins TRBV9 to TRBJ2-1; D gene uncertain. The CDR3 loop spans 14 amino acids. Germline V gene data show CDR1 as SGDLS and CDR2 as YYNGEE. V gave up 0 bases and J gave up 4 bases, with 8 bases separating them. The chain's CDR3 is CASSVGSIYNEQFF. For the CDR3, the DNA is TGTGCCAGCAGCGTAGGCAGTATTTACAATGAGCAGTTCTTC.

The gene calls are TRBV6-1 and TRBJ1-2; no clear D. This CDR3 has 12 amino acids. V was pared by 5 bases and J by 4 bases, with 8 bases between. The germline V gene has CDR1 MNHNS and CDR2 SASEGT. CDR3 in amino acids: CASSQEGYGYTF. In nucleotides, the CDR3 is TGTGCCAGCAGTCAGGAGGGCTATGGCTACACCTTC.

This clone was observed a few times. The CDR3 DNA reads TGTGCCACCAGCCAGCCATCCCGCAGGGTTCGAGAGACCCAGTACTTC. Translated: CATSQPSRRVRETQYF. The genes are TRBV15 and TRBJ2-5; tentatively, D is TRBD1 (5 bases). The ends were cut back, 5 bases at V and 4 bases at J, with 20 bases in the middle. CDR3 length: 16 residues. Germline CDR1 LNHNV, CDR2 YYDKDF (reference sequence).

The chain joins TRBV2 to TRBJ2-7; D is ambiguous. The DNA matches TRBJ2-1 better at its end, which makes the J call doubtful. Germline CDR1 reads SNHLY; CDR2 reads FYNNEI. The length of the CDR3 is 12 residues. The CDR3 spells CASSGLDNEQFF. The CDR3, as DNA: TGTGCCAGCAGTGGACTCGACAATGAGCAGTTCTTC.

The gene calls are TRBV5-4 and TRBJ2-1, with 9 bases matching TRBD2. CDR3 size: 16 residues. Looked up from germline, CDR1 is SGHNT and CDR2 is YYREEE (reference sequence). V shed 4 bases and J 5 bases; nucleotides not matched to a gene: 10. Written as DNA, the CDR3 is TGTGCCAGCAGCCCGGGTGGGGCTAGCGGGGACAATGAGCAGTTCTTC. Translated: CASSPGGASGDNEQFF. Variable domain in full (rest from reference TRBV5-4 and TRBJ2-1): ETGVTQSPTHLIKTRGQQVTLRCSSQSGHNTVSWYQQALGQGPQFIFQYYREEENGRGNFPPRFSGLQFPNYSSELNVNALELDDSALYLCASSPGGASGDNEQFFGPGTRLTVL.

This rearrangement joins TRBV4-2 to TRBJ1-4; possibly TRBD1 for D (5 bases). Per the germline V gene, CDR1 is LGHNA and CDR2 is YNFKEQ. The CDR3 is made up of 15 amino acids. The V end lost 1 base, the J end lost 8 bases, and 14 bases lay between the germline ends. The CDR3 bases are TGTGCCAGCAGCCAAGGGGGCGTGGAGGGGGAAAAACTGTTTTTT. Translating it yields CASSQGGVEGEKLFF.

DNA for the CDR3: TGTGCCTGGAGTCTCGGGGGGTTTAACGAGCAGTACTTC. It codes for CAWSLGGFNEQYF. This chain links TRBV30 with TRBJ2-7; TRBD2 matches at 7 bases. Trimming at V came to 2 bases and at J to 5 bases, leaving 6 bases not matched to a gene. Germline lookup yields CDR1 GTSNPN and CDR2 SVGIG (reference sequence). CDR3 length: 13 residues. Variable domain in full (rest from reference TRBV30 and TRBJ2-7): SQTIHQWPATLVQPVGSPLSLECTVEGTSNPNLYWYRQAAGRGLQLLFYSVGIGQISSEVPQNLSASRPQDRQFILSSKKLLLSDSGFYLCAWSLGGFNEQYFGPGTRLTVT.

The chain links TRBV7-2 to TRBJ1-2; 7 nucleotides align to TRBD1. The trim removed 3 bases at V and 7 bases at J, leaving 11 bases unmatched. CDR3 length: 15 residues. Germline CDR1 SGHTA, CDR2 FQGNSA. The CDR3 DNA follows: TGTGCCAGCAGCTTTTGGGGACAGCCCGGCGGTGGCTACACCTTC. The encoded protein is CASSFWGQPGGGYTF. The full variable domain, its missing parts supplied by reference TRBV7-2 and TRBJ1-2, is GAGVSQSPSNKVTEKGKDVELRCDPISGHTALYWYRQSLGQGLEFLIYFQGNSAPDKSGLPSDRFSAERTGGSVSTLTIQRTQQEDSAVYLCASSFWGQPGGGYTFGSGTRLTVV.

The DNA of the CDR3 is TGCAGCGTTGTCGGGGCAGGCTCCTTTAGGGGCTACACCTTC. It is translated as CSVVGAGSFRGYTF. The rearrangement uses TRBV29-1 and TRBJ1-2, with D possibly being TRBD1 (5 bases). Germline CDR1 SQVTM, CDR2 ANQGSEA. V was shortened by 4 bases and J by 8 bases, with 20 bases between the two germline ends. The CDR3 is made up of 14 amino acids.

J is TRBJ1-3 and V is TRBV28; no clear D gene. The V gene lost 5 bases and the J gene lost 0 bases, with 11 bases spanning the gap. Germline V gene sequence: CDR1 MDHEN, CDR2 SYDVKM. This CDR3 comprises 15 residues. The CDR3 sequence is CASSLHYNSGNTIYF. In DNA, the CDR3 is TGTGCCAGCAGTCTACACTATAACTCTGGAAACACCATATATTTT.

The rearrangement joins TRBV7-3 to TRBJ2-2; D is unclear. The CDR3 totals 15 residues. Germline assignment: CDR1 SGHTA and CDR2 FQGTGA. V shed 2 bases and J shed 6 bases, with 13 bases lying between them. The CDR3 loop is CASSLGNRAAGELFF. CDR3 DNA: TGTGCCAGCAGCTTAGGGAACCGGGCGGCCGGGGAGCTGTTTTTT.